This T cell receptor (beta chain) was captured by sequencing in a study of cytomegalovirus exposure and HLA in healthy donors. The V gene's germline CDR1 is MNHNS and CDR2 SASEGT. This CDR3 is 17 amino acids long. With V trimmed by 4 bases and J by 0 bases, 9 bases remained unmatched. Amplification used 60 Vbeta primers and 13 Jbeta primers. The assay was immunoSEQ multiplex PCR, and TCRdb's table has in-frame clones only and misses some. The table includes 110,000 to 150,000 clones, 75% detected once. The chain couples TRBV6-1 to TRBJ1-3; 7 bases are shared with TRBD1. The specimen was PBMCs. The source is a young man in good health and CMV-seronegative. The chain's CDR3 is CASSVNRGLSSGNTIYF. CDR3 in DNA: TGTGCCAGCAGTGTTAACAGGGGCCTGAGCTCTGGAAACACCATATATTTT.